The 20 T cell receptor beta chains listed next were all sequenced from one sample in a study of blood T cell repertoires in COVID-19. Measured with immunoSEQ multiplex PCR; TCRdb has only the in-frame clones, and not every one. This repertoire shows 130,000 or so clones, approximately 89% found once; its top ten account for roughly a tenth. Sequenced sample: peripheral blood. The source is a man between 60 and 70 years old with active or convalescent COVID-19.

The chain links TRBV7-9 to TRBJ2-5; the match to TRBD1 covers 7 bases. CDR1 is SEHNR and CDR2 is FQNEAQ in the germline V gene (reference sequence). The length of the CDR3 is 14 residues. Germline trimming cut 5 bases from V and 1 base from J; bases unmatched to any gene: 4. CDR3 nucleotides: TGTGCCAGCAGCCCTGGGACAGCCCAAGAGACCCAGTACTTC. As protein: CASSPGTAQETQYF. Using reference TRBV7-9 and TRBJ2-5 for the parts outside the CDR3, the full variable domain is DTGVSQNPRHKITKRGQNVTFRCDPISEHNRLYWYRQTLGQGPEFLTYFQNEAQLEKSRLLSDRFSAERPKGSFSTLEIQRTEQGDSAMYLCASSPGTAQETQYFGPGTRLLVL.

V is TRBV18 and J is TRBJ2-1; 8 bases match TRBD2. The CDR3 extends over 15 amino acids. J was trimmed by 5 bases and V by 2 bases; bases with no gene match: 5. The germline CDR1 and CDR2 sequences are KGHSH and LQKENI. The CDR3 bases are TGTGCCAGCTCACCAGCGGGAGGAACCAACAATGAGCAGTTCTTC. Translating gives CASSPAGGTNNEQFF.

V gene TRBV12-3 or TRBV12-4 combines with J gene TRBJ1-2; D unclear. The CDR3 has 13 residues. V lost 3 bases and J 8 bases, leaving 13 bases between the germline ends. The CDR3 coding sequence is TGTGCCAGCAGTTTTTCGGGGATCGGGGGCTACACCTTC. Translation: CASSFSGIGGYTF.

The chain uses TRBV9 and TRBJ1-2; D is unclear. CDR3 size: 13 residues. Germline loops: CDR1 SGDLS, CDR2 YYNGEE. Deletions cut 2 bases from V and 2 bases from J, with 7 bases between. DNA for the CDR3: TGTGCCAGCAGCGTTACAGAGAACTATGGCTACACCTTC. It codes for CASSVTENYGYTF. Full variable domain (outside the CDR3, taken from reference TRBV9 and TRBJ1-2): DSGVTQTPKHLITATGQRVTLRCSPRSGDLSVYWYQQSLDQGLQFLIQYYNGEERAKGNILERFSAQQFPDLHSELNLSSLELGDSALYFCASSVTENYGYTFGSGTRLTVV.

The V call is TRBV7-9, the J call TRBJ2-1, with 7 nucleotides matching TRBD2. This CDR3 has 14 residues. The germline V gene has CDR1 SEHNR and CDR2 FQNEAQ (reference sequence). V trimming: 3 bases; J trimming: 9 bases; junction bases outside the gene matches: 8. The CDR3 DNA follows: TGTGCCAGCAGCTTGAGCGGCGGGAGTGGTGAGCAGTTCTTC. Translated, it gives CASSLSGGSGEQFF.

The chain carries TRBV28 and TRBJ1-4; a possible D gene is TRBD1 (6 bases). Per germline, CDR1 MDHEN and CDR2 SYDVKM. There are 17 residues in the CDR3. The V gene lost 2 bases and the J gene lost 0 bases, with 13 bases spanning the gap. The CDR3 region is CASSLGRGFATNEKLFF. For the CDR3, the DNA is TGTGCCAGCAGTTTAGGCAGGGGATTTGCAACTAATGAAAAACTGTTTTTT. The complete variable domain, with remaining parts taken from reference TRBV28 and TRBJ1-4, reads DVKVTQSSRYLVKRTGEKVFLECVQDMDHENMFWYRQDPGLGLRLIYFSYDVKMKEKGDIPEGYSVSREKKERFSLILESASTNQTSMYLCASSLGRGFATNEKLFFGSGTQLSVL.

The chain has TRBV10-3 and TRBJ2-1; tentative D call: TRBD2 (5 bases). Trimming removed 9 bases from V and 10 bases from J, with 16 bases in between. The CDR3 extends over 12 amino acids. The germline V gene encodes CDR1 ENHRY and CDR2 SYGVKD. The CDR3 DNA is TGTGCCATATGGTCCGGGGTAGGCGAGCAGTTCTTC. Translation gives CAIWSGVGEQFF.

This clone was picked up a small number of times. The V and J genes are TRBV20-1 and TRBJ1-2, with no clear D. Germline lookup yields CDR1 DFQATT and CDR2 SNEGSKA (reference sequence). The CDR3 loop spans 11 amino acids. The germline V and J ends were trimmed by 1 base and 6 bases, with 6 bases remaining between them. The CDR3 region has the DNA TGCAGTGCTAGAGGCTGGCATGGCTACACCTTC. It is translated as CSARGWHGYTF.

The sample holds a few counts of this clone. The genes are TRBV10-2 and TRBJ1-2; D possibly corresponds to TRBD1 (5 bases). V was clipped by 4 bases and J by 4 bases, with 7 bases between them. Germline CDR1 WSHSY, CDR2 SAAADI. The CDR3 runs to 12 residues. The CDR3: CASSGQSYGYTF. In DNA, the CDR3 is TGCGCCAGCAGTGGACAGAGCTATGGCTACACCTTC.

The J gene is TRBJ2-7, the V gene TRBV30; a possible D gene is TRBD2 (6 bases). This CDR3 is built from 14 residues. Trimming removed 0 bases from V and 4 bases from J, with 13 bases in between. Germline V lookup: CDR1 GTSNPN, CDR2 SVGIG (reference sequence). CDR3 in DNA: TGTGCCTGGAGTGTACAGGCAGGGAGGTACGAGCAGTACTTC. This gives the protein CAWSVQAGRYEQYF. The full variable domain, its missing parts supplied by reference TRBV30 and TRBJ2-7, is SQTIHQWPATLVQPVGSPLSLECTVEGTSNPNLYWYRQAAGRGLQLLFYSVGIGQISSEVPQNLSASRPQDRQFILSSKKLLLSDSGFYLCAWSVQAGRYEQYFGPGTRLTVT.

This clone has only one observation. The V and J genes are TRBV20-1 and TRBJ1-2, with TRBD1 matching over 7 bases. J was trimmed by 7 bases and V by 6 bases; bases with no gene match: 5. CDR3 length: 11 amino acids. Looked up from germline, CDR1 is DFQATT and CDR2 is SNEGSKA (reference sequence). CDR3 nucleotide sequence: TGCAGTGCCGGCAGGGGGTCTGGCTACACCTTC. Its translation: CSAGRGSGYTF.

The CDR3 nucleotides read TGTGCCAGCAGTTTAAAGGCGGTAGCGGGAACTACGCAGTATTTT. It specifies CASSLKAVAGTTQYF. The V and J genes are TRBV27 and TRBJ2-3; 8 bases fit TRBD2. The CDR3 extends over 15 amino acids. Germline CDR1 MNHEY, CDR2 SMNVEV (reference sequence). V dropped 2 bases and J dropped 8; count of bases not matched to a gene: 9.

The chain uses TRBV10-3 and TRBJ1-3; TRBD1 matches at 7 bases. Germline lookup yields CDR1 ENHRY and CDR2 SYGVKD. Trimming at V came to 6 bases and at J to 0 bases, leaving 2 bases not matched to a gene. This CDR3 spans 14 amino acids. The CDR3 DNA is TGTGCCATCAGGGACAGGAGCTCTGGAAACACCATATATTTT. Protein product: CAIRDRSSGNTIYF.

The J gene is TRBJ2-3, the V gene TRBV9; 10 bases are a match to TRBD2. The CDR3 is 16 amino acids. V gave up 4 bases and J gave up 0 bases; unmatched junction bases: 5. Germline V gene data show CDR1 as SGDLS and CDR2 as YYNGEE. The CDR3, as DNA: TGTGCCAGCAGCATTACTAGCGGGAAAAGCACAGATACGCAGTATTTT. Translating gives CASSITSGKSTDTQYF.

J is TRBJ2-5 and V is TRBV18; no reliable D call. Germline V gene lookup returns CDR1 KGHSH and CDR2 LQKENI. The CDR3 has 16 residues. Trimming shortened V by 3 bases and J by 0 bases, and 14 bases separated the two germline ends. The CDR3 region is CASSPPEARYQETQYF. In DNA form, the CDR3 reads TGTGCCAGCTCACCCCCGGAAGCGCGCTACCAAGAGACCCAGTACTTC. Filled out from reference TRBV18 and TRBJ2-5, the complete variable domain reads NAGVMQNPRHLVRRRGQEARLRCSPMKGHSHVYWYRQLPEEGLKFMVYLQKENIIDESGMPKERFSAEFPKEGPSILRIQQVVRGDSAAYFCASSPPEARYQETQYFGPGTRLLVL.

The chain carries TRBV11-2 and TRBJ2-4; D is ambiguous. The CDR3 length is 13 residues. V was shortened by 5 bases and J by 1 base, with 6 bases between the two germline ends. Looked up from germline, CDR1 is SGHAT and CDR2 is FQNNGV. The DNA of the CDR3 is TGTGCCAGCAGCGATGCGGCCAAAAACATTCAGTACTTC. Translated, it gives CASSDAAKNIQYF.

The chain couples TRBV11-3 to TRBJ2-7; D possibly corresponds to TRBD2 (5 bases). CDR3 size: 13 residues. The germline V gene encodes CDR1 SGHNT and CDR2 YENEEA. V was cut by 5 bases and J by 5 bases, with 13 bases left in between. CDR3 sequence: CASSRPGSHEQYF. For the CDR3, the DNA is TGTGCCAGCAGCCGCCCGGGGTCCCACGAGCAGTACTTC.

The chain couples TRBV9 to TRBJ2-1; 8 nucleotides align to TRBD2. Germline values: CDR1 SGDLS, CDR2 YYNGEE. This CDR3 region has 16 residues. Trimming at V came to 4 bases and at J to 2 bases, leaving 8 bases not matched to a gene. The CDR3 nucleotides are TGTGCCAGCAGCCCCCATAGCGGGAATACCTACAATGAGCAGTTCTTC. Amino acids: CASSPHSGNTYNEQFF.

As concerns this clone: The sample carries other DNA sequences with the same CDR3. The chain couples TRBV5-1 to TRBJ2-1, with 10 bases fitting TRBD2. The CDR3 is 15 amino acids. Germline V gives CDR1 SGHRS, CDR2 YFSETQ. Unmatched junction bases numbered 0, after V lost 3 bases and J lost 0 bases. The CDR3 here is CASSSSGGSYNEQFF. The CDR3 DNA reads as TGCGCCAGCAGCTCTAGCGGGGGCTCCTACAATGAGCAGTTCTTC.

The chain recombines TRBV19 with TRBJ1-2; no clear D. CDR3 length: 13 amino acids. V lost 4 bases to trimming and J lost 8 bases, with 14 bases between them. CDR1 is LNHDA and CDR2 is SQIVND in the germline V gene (reference sequence). CDR3 in amino acids: CASSKTPQQGYTF. The DNA for the CDR3 is TGTGCCAGTAGTAAGACTCCCCAGCAAGGCTACACCTTC.